Following are 28 T cell receptor beta chains from one sample sequenced in a study of beta chain features in type 1 diabetes. cDNA synthesis used the whole RNA isolate, giving expressed TCRB sequences. Clones were sequenced by immunoSEQ multiplex PCR, and TCRdb holds only the in-frame ones, with some missing. Of hundreds of thousands of clones listed, 13% to 15% were seen once; the top ten hold roughly 0.024%. Specimen: naive CD4+ T cells from blood. These receptors were taken from a woman aged 35 to 49 in good health.

This clone was observed a few times. This sequence joins TRBV7-7 and TRBJ2-2; D not resolved. The CDR3 spans 15 residues. Per the germline V gene, CDR1 is SSHAT and CDR2 is FNYEAQ (reference sequence). The germline V and J ends were trimmed by 1 base and 0 bases, with 6 bases remaining between them. Here the CDR3 reads CASSLGPANTGELFF. The CDR3 DNA reads TGTGCCAGCAGCTTAGGCCCAGCGAACACCGGGGAGCTGTTTTTT.

This clone appeared a few times. V and J are TRBV10-3 and TRBJ2-3, with D perhaps TRBD2 (7 bases). Per germline, CDR1 ENHRY and CDR2 SYGVKD. V lost 10 bases and J 3 bases, leaving 14 bases between the germline ends. This CDR3 has 13 amino acids. The CDR3 DNA reads TGTGCCACAAAGGGGGGAGGGACAGATACGCAGTATTTT. Translation gives CATKGGGTDTQYF.

The chain joins TRBV18 to TRBJ1-1; TRBD1 matches at 9 bases. From germline, CDR1 is KGHSH and CDR2 LQKENI. This CDR3 is built from 15 residues. Trimming took 3 bases from V and 2 from J; bases not matched to a gene: 4. In DNA form, the CDR3 reads TGTGCCAGCTCACCTGGGACAGGGACAAACACTGAAGCTTTCTTT. It translates to CASSPGTGTNTEAFF.

V gene TRBV5-4 combines with J gene TRBJ2-7, with 7 positions matching TRBD1. The CDR3 is 14 residues long. V gave up 6 bases and J gave up 5 bases; unmatched junction bases: 11. Germline V gene lookup returns CDR1 SGHNT and CDR2 YYREEE (reference sequence). CDR3 sequence reads: CASKSRTTGNEQYF. As DNA, the CDR3 is TGTGCCAGCAAATCCCGGACGACAGGGAACGAGCAGTACTTC.

The chain links TRBV28 to TRBJ1-2; the D is unclear. The CDR3 is 14 amino acids. Between the trimmed V and J ends, which lost 7 bases and 0 bases, there was a span of 12 bases. CDR1 is MDHEN and CDR2 is SYDVKM in the germline V gene. The CDR3 nucleotides are TGTGCCAGCACCCCCGAGGTGACTAACTATGGCTACACCTTC. This gives the protein CASTPEVTNYGYTF.

This clone was seen a few times. The gene calls are TRBV4-1 and TRBJ1-2; 11 bases are shared with TRBD1. This CDR3 contains 15 residues. V lost 1 base to trimming and J lost 8 bases; unmatched junction nucleotides: 6. Germline assignment: CDR1 MGHRA and CDR2 YSYEKL. In DNA, the CDR3 is TGCGCCAGCAGCCAAGTGGACAGGGGGCGCGGAGGCTACACCTTC. This encodes CASSQVDRGRGGYTF.

A word on this clone: Other DNA sequences in the same sample also yield this CDR3. J is TRBJ1-2 and V is TRBV5-1; 10 bases are shared with TRBD1. The CDR3 is made up of 13 amino acids. Germline-derived CDR1 and CDR2 are SGHRS and YFSETQ. V shed 2 bases, J shed 8 bases, and the junction held 3 bases outside the gene matches. The DNA for the CDR3 is TGCGCCAGCAGCTTCGGACAGGGGGACGGCTACACCTTC. Amino acids: CASSFGQGDGYTF.

This clone has only a few counts. The chain couples TRBV12-5 to TRBJ1-2; possibly TRBD1 for D (6 bases). Germline lookup yields CDR1 LGHNT and CDR2 FRNRAP. The ends were cut back, 1 base at V and 6 bases at J, with 12 bases in the middle. The CDR3 length is 14 residues. CDR3: CASGLDRARDGYTF. CDR3 bases: TGTGCTAGTGGTTTGGACAGGGCGAGGGATGGCTACACCTTC.

The chain has TRBV11-3 and TRBJ2-7, with 7 bases matching TRBD1. V lost 6 bases, J lost 6 bases, and 8 bases stayed unmatched. The CDR3 runs to 13 residues. The germline V gene encodes CDR1 SGHNT and CDR2 YENEEA. CDR3 loop: CASRGNRGREQYF. The CDR3, as DNA: TGTGCCAGCAGGGGCAACAGGGGACGCGAGCAGTACTTC.

The chain links TRBV9 to TRBJ2-5, with TRBD1 identical over 7 bases. V shed 3 bases and J 5 bases; nucleotides not matched to a gene: 7. Germline V gene data show CDR1 as SGDLS and CDR2 as YYNGEE. This CDR3 is built from 14 residues. DNA for the CDR3: TGTGCCAGCAGCGAACAGGGGCGATGGGAGACCCAGTACTTC. Translating it yields CASSEQGRWETQYF.

The chain links TRBV7-2 to TRBJ2-1; TRBD2 matches at 8 bases. CDR1 is SGHTA, CDR2 FQGNSA, per germline. J lost 3 bases, V lost 5 bases, and 6 bases had no gene match. This CDR3 spans 15 amino acids. The CDR3 sequence: CASSLYGGDYNEQFF. CDR3 sequence (DNA): TGTGCCAGCAGCCTTTACGGGGGGGACTACAATGAGCAGTTCTTC.

J is TRBJ1-2 and V is TRBV19; 7 bases fit TRBD1. Trimming took 7 bases from V and 4 from J; bases not matched to a gene: 12. The germline gives CDR1 LNHDA, CDR2 SQIVND (reference sequence). The CDR3 totals 15 residues. CDR3 sequence reads: CASTETGASGYGYTF. CDR3 DNA: TGTGCCAGTACCGAAACAGGGGCCTCGGGCTATGGCTACACCTTC.

The rearrangement links TRBV6-5 to TRBJ1-1, with D perhaps matching TRBD1 (5 bases). CDR1 and CDR2 (germline): MNHEY, SVGAGI. The V end was cut by 4 bases, the J end by 5 bases, with 14 bases between. This CDR3 has 14 residues. The CDR3 sequence: CASSFWGGKTEAFF. The CDR3 nucleotides read TGTGCCAGCAGTTTTTGGGGGGGTAAGACTGAAGCTTTCTTT.

The gene calls are TRBV18 and TRBJ2-1, with D perhaps matching TRBD1 (6 bases). The CDR3 is made up of 14 amino acids. The germline V and J ends were trimmed by 5 bases and 6 bases, with 14 bases remaining between them. CDR1 KGHSH and CDR2 LQKENI come from the germline V gene. The CDR3 spells CASSEYRELNEQFF. The CDR3 DNA reads TGTGCCAGCTCAGAATACAGGGAACTCAATGAGCAGTTCTTC. Based on the CDR3 plus reference TRBV18 and TRBJ2-1, the full variable domain is NAGVMQNPRHLVRRRGQEARLRCSPMKGHSHVYWYRQLPEEGLKFMVYLQKENIIDESGMPKERFSAEFPKEGPSILRIQQVVRGDSAAYFCASSEYRELNEQFFGPGTRLTVL.

This clone was picked up many times. The J gene is TRBJ1-2, the V gene TRBV28; D ambiguous. CDR3 length: 10 amino acids. Germline V gene data show CDR1 as MDHEN and CDR2 as SYDVKM. V was clipped by 8 bases and J by 4 bases, with 5 bases between them. The CDR3 is CASGPYGYTF. Here the CDR3 DNA reads TGTGCCAGCGGGCCCTATGGCTACACCTTC.

Only a few counts were recorded for this clone. This chain uses TRBV7-2 with TRBJ1-2, with a tentative D call TRBD1 (5 bases). Trimming cost V 1 base and J 4 bases, with 7 bases left between them. The CDR3 is made up of 13 amino acids. The germline gives CDR1 SGHTA, CDR2 FQGNSA. The CDR3 nucleotides are TGTGCCAGCAGCTTAGGGGGCGTCTATGGCTACACCTTC. As protein: CASSLGGVYGYTF.

This clone appeared a few times. The chain carries TRBV7-2 and TRBJ2-2, with a possible D match to TRBD1 (5 bases). Trimming shortened V by 0 bases and J by 5 bases, and 10 bases separated the two germline ends. The CDR3 contains 15 residues. Germline CDR1 and CDR2: SGHTA and FQGNSA. The CDR3 region is CASSLAQGLTGELFF. For the CDR3, the DNA is TGTGCCAGCAGCTTAGCTCAGGGTTTGACCGGGGAGCTGTTTTTT.

This clone has a handful of counts. The V call is TRBV15, the J call TRBJ2-5; possibly TRBD2 for D (6 bases). The V and J ends lost 5 bases and 5 bases respectively, with 15 bases between them. Germline V gene sequence: CDR1 LNHNV, CDR2 YYDKDF (reference sequence). This CDR3 is built from 14 residues. This CDR3 is CATSLRDLWETQYF. For the CDR3, the DNA is TGTGCCACCAGCCTGCGGGACCTGTGGGAGACCCAGTACTTC.

A remark on this clone: Other DNA sequences in the same sample also yield this CDR3. The chain has TRBV5-1 and TRBJ1-2, with TRBD1 matching 7 bases. The CDR3 has 14 amino acids. V trimming: 4 bases; J trimming: 0 bases; junction bases outside the gene matches: 3. CDR1 and CDR2 (germline): SGHRS, YFSETQ. CDR3 nucleotides: TGCGCCAGCAGCCCGGGACAGCCTAACTATGGCTACACCTTC. As protein: CASSPGQPNYGYTF.

This clone was seen a few times. V is TRBV19 and J is TRBJ2-1, with TRBD1 identical over 7 bases. Germline trimming cut 7 bases from V and 6 bases from J; bases unmatched to any gene: 15. The CDR3 contains 16 residues. Per the germline V gene, CDR1 is LNHDA and CDR2 is SQIVND (reference sequence). CDR3 sequence (DNA): TGTGCCAGTAACACGAGACAGGGACCCCTATCCAATGAGCAGTTCTTC. Protein product: CASNTRQGPLSNEQFF.

This chain uses TRBV6-6 with TRBJ1-2; 8 positions match TRBD1. Germline trimming cut 3 bases from V and 0 bases from J; bases unmatched to any gene: 6. CDR3 length: 16 residues. Germline CDR1 MNHNY, CDR2 SVGAGI (reference sequence). CDR3 DNA sequence: TGTGCCAGCAGTTATCGGACAGGGACAGCTAACTATGGCTACACCTTC. Translation gives CASSYRTGTANYGYTF.

This clone came up many times. The chain employs TRBV18 and TRBJ2-6; a weak D match, TRBD2 (5 bases). This CDR3 is built from 16 residues. Germline V gives CDR1 KGHSH, CDR2 LQKENI. Trimming shortened V by 4 bases and J by 1 base, and 11 bases separated the two germline ends. The CDR3 sequence: CASSLGRRSGANVLTF. In nucleotides, the CDR3 is TGTGCCAGCTCACTCGGACGGAGGTCTGGGGCCAACGTCCTGACTTTC. The full variable domain, rest sourced from reference TRBV18 and TRBJ2-6, is NAGVMQNPRHLVRRRGQEARLRCSPMKGHSHVYWYRQLPEEGLKFMVYLQKENIIDESGMPKERFSAEFPKEGPSILRIQQVVRGDSAAYFCASSLGRRSGANVLTFGAGSRLTVL.

The chain carries TRBV9 and TRBJ2-7, with TRBD1 matching over 8 bases. The germline V gene encodes CDR1 SGDLS and CDR2 YYNGEE. This CDR3 spans 14 amino acids. Trimming at V came to 4 bases and at J to 3 bases, leaving 6 bases not matched to a gene. CDR3 sequence: CASSLSGTGYEQYF. The CDR3 coding sequence is TGTGCCAGCAGCTTATCCGGGACAGGCTACGAGCAGTACTTC.

This clone was seen a few times. V and J are TRBV5-6 and TRBJ2-5, with D tentatively TRBD2 (5 bases). Between the trimmed V and J ends, which lost 6 bases and 2 bases, there was a span of 8 bases. Germline CDR1 SGHDT, CDR2 YYEEEE. This CDR3 has 12 amino acids. The CDR3 DNA is TGTGCCAGCACGTGGGAGCAAGAGACCCAGTACTTC. Translation: CASTWEQETQYF.

This clone was detected many times. At one boundary the junction diverges from the germline segment, which might be a read error. The V gene is TRBV5-1, the J gene TRBJ2-1; weak D call: TRBD2 (6 bases). Germline CDR1 SGHRS, CDR2 YFSETQ. The CDR3 is 12 amino acids. As DNA, the CDR3 is TGCGCCAGCAGCGGTTTCACTAGCAGTAAGGTCTTC. Its protein is CASSGFTSSKVF.

This clone came up a few times. This sequence joins TRBV19 and TRBJ1-6; perhaps TRBD1 as D (5 bases). Germline V lookup: CDR1 LNHDA, CDR2 SQIVND (reference sequence). The CDR3 covers 15 residues. V shed 7 bases and J shed 7 bases, with 17 bases lying between them. CDR3 protein: CASTLDKLGNSPLHF. CDR3 coding DNA: TGTGCCAGTACCCTGGACAAATTGGGGAATTCACCCCTCCACTTT.

The genes are TRBV14 and TRBJ1-2; possibly TRBD1 for D (6 bases). The CDR3 covers 17 residues. Germline values: CDR1 SGHDN, CDR2 FVKESK. The ends were cut back, 4 bases at V and 5 bases at J, with 23 bases in the middle. CDR3 sequence (DNA): TGTGCCAGCAGCCGCCGGGACACCAAAACCTGGGGGTATGGCTACACCTTC. It translates to CASSRRDTKTWGYGYTF.

The CDR3 loop reads CASSDSKGEYQPQHF. The CDR3 DNA follows: TGTGCCAGCAGTGACTCGAAAGGGGAATATCAGCCCCAGCATTTT. The chain combines TRBV6-4 with TRBJ1-5; the D gene is possibly TRBD1 (5 bases). Per germline, CDR1 MRHNA and CDR2 SNTAGT. The CDR3 sequence is 15 residues long. Trimming cost V 0 bases and J 5 bases, with 11 bases left between them.